These 25 T cell receptor beta chains came from one sample sequenced in a study of metastatic and nonmetastatic thyroid tumors. TCRdb re-called clones from the PCR reads using MiXCR. Among 25,000 to 30,000 clones listed, 3.5% to 4.5% were seen once. Thyroid surgery was performed in patients who had received no treatment beforehand. Material for sequencing was blood. These receptors came from a male donor with papillary thyroid cancer or a benign thyroid nodule (not recorded which). Some clones in this sample may be carry-over from other donors' samples.

This clone has ten or more counts. The chain links TRBV6-1 to TRBJ2-7, with 7 bases aligning to TRBD2. The ends lost 7 bases at V and 2 bases at J; junction bases unmatched: 8. Germline CDR1 reads MNHNS; CDR2 reads SASEGT. This CDR3 is built from 14 residues. The CDR3 sequence is CASTPLAGAYEQYF. Written as DNA, the CDR3 is TGTGCCAGCACACCGCTTGCGGGGGCCTACGAGCAGTACTTC.

The table lists this clone with many counts. The V gene is TRBV5-5, the J gene TRBJ2-7, with D possibly being TRBD2 (5 bases). With 3 bases removed from V and 6 bases from J, the gap between germline ends came to 22 bases. The CDR3 covers 16 residues. From germline, CDR1 is SGHKS and CDR2 YYEKEE (reference sequence). CDR3 region: CASSSWPGSGTFEQYF. As DNA, the CDR3 is TGTGCCAGCAGCTCCTGGCCTGGGAGCGGAACTTTCGAGCAGTACTTC.

Ten or more counts support this clone. The rearrangement uses TRBV19 and TRBJ1-1, with 7 bases aligning to TRBD1. V dropped 9 bases and J dropped 8; count of bases not matched to a gene: 9. There are 12 residues in the CDR3. From germline, CDR1 is LNHDA and CDR2 SQIVND (reference sequence). CDR3 nucleotide sequence: TGTGCCAGCAGAGACAGGGTATCGGAAGCTTTCTTT. Translated: CASRDRVSEAFF.

This clone ranks as medium-sized. The V gene is TRBV6-1, the J gene TRBJ1-3; possibly TRBD1 for D (6 bases). From germline, CDR1 is MNHNS and CDR2 SASEGT. The CDR3 contains 15 residues. The ends were cut back, 6 bases at V and 8 bases at J, with 20 bases in the middle. CDR3 residues: CASSDASGGADTIYF. The CDR3 DNA reads TGTGCCAGCAGCGATGCCTCGGGGGGGGCGGACACCATATATTTT.

This clone was seen ten or more times. DNA for the CDR3: TGTGCCAGCAGCCGGGACAATAATGAAAAACTGTTTTTT. This encodes CASSRDNNEKLFF. This chain joins TRBV6-1 and TRBJ1-4; D possibly corresponds to TRBD1 (6 bases). V shed 6 bases and J shed 4 bases, with 9 bases lying between them. This CDR3 has 13 amino acids. Germline loops: CDR1 MNHNS, CDR2 SASEGT.

This clone was seen more than once but under ten times. V and J are TRBV12-3 or TRBV12-4 and TRBJ1-3, with D tentatively TRBD1 (5 bases). The V end lost 8 bases, the J end lost 0 bases, and 17 bases lay between the germline ends. The CDR3 runs 16 residues. The CDR3 nucleotides are TGTGCCAGCCAGGGAGGGAGCGTCCCCTCTGGAAACACCATATATTTT. Amino acid sequence: CASQGGSVPSGNTIYF.

This chain uses TRBV11-3 with TRBJ2-2; TRBD1 or TRBD2 may be the D gene (5 bases each). CDR3 length equals 13 residues. CDR1 is SGHNT and CDR2 is YENEEA in the germline V gene. Trimming pared 8 bases from V and 1 base from J, leaving 8 bases between. The CDR3 DNA is TGTGCCAGCGGGACCTGGAACACCGGGGAGCTGTTTTTT. This translates into CASGTWNTGELFF. Variable domain in full (rest from reference TRBV11-3 and TRBJ2-2): EAGVVQSPRYKIIEKKQPVAFWCNPISGHNTLYWYLQNLGQGPELLIRYENEEAVDDSQLPKDRFSAERLKGVDSTLKIQPAELGDSAVYLCASGTWNTGELFFGEGSRLTVL.

This clone was counted ten times or more. This chain joins TRBV9 and TRBJ2-1; D may match TRBD1 or TRBD2 (6 bases each). CDR1 is SGDLS and CDR2 is YYNGEE in the germline V gene. V lost 6 bases and J 8 bases, leaving 12 bases between the germline ends. The CDR3 contains 12 residues. Here the CDR3 reads CASKGGFDEQFF. In nucleotides, the CDR3 is TGTGCCAGCAAAGGGGGGTTCGATGAGCAGTTCTTC. Complete variable domain (other parts from reference TRBV9 and TRBJ2-1): DSGVTQTPKHLITATGQRVTLRCSPRSGDLSVYWYQQSLDQGLQFLIQYYNGEERAKGNILERFSAQQFPDLHSELNLSSLELGDSALYFCASKGGFDEQFFGPGTRLTVL.

A note on this clone: The CDR3 does not end in the conserved phenylalanine or tryptophan, so this is likely a read error. It is unclear where the CDR3 begins or ends on the DNA, so no DNA is shown, and the CDR3 is as TCRdb lists it. CDR3 protein: CASLGAAEAYL. This chain uses TRBV12-3 or TRBV12-4 with TRBJ1-1; the table gives TRBD1 as D, unverified against the DNA. The CDR3 extends over 11 residues, inclusive of both ends.

The V gene is TRBV5-1, the J gene TRBJ2-5; D is perhaps TRBD1 (6 bases). This CDR3 is built from 13 residues. Trimming took 0 bases from V and 3 from J, leaving 6 bases between them. CDR1 and CDR2 (germline): SGHRS, YFSETQ. The CDR3 DNA follows: TGCGCCAGCAGCTTGGACAGGGAAGAGACCCAGTACTTC. Its translation is CASSLDREETQYF.

The table lists this clone with a few counts. The chain carries TRBV11-2 and TRBJ2-7, with 10 positions matching TRBD2. Germline-derived CDR1 and CDR2 are SGHAT and FQNNGV. CDR3 length: 15 amino acids. Trimming cost V 4 bases and J 2 bases; bases outside gene matches: 5. The CDR3 DNA reads as TGTGCCAGCAGCTCAGGACTAGCGGTTACCTACGAGCAGTACTTC. The encoded protein is CASSSGLAVTYEQYF.

The table lists this clone with a few counts. The germline gene is not matched at one end of the junction; a read error may be the cause. The chain recombines TRBV11-2 with TRBJ2-7; D uncertain. CDR1 is SGHAT and CDR2 is FQNNGV in the germline V gene. The length of the CDR3 is 11 residues. CDR3 amino acids: CASSFSYEQYF. DNA of the CDR3: TGTGCTAGCAGCTTCTCCTACGAGCAGTACTTC.

The CDR3: CASSLEAGGGTNEKLFF. Written as DNA, the CDR3 is TGCGCCAGCAGCTTGGAGGCAGGGGGAGGAACTAATGAAAAACTGTTTTTT. V usage is TRBV5-1 and J usage is TRBJ1-4, with 7 nucleotides matching TRBD1. There are 17 residues in the CDR3. Germline-derived CDR1 and CDR2 are SGHRS and YFSETQ. V trimming: 0 bases; J trimming: 1 base; junction bases outside the gene matches: 6.

Relative to its sample, this clone is medium-sized. V usage is TRBV6-1 and J usage is TRBJ2-6; D gene unclear. Per germline, CDR1 MNHNS and CDR2 SASEGT. The CDR3 loop spans 15 amino acids. V shed 1 base and J shed 0 bases, with 4 bases lying between them. CDR3 bases: TGTGCCAGCAGTGAAGACAGCTCTGGGGCCAACGTCCTGACTTTC. Translated, it gives CASSEDSSGANVLTF.

The V call is TRBV20-1, the J call TRBJ1-2, with 8 bases identical to TRBD1. The V gene end was trimmed by 2 bases and the J gene end by 3 bases; junction bases not matched to a gene: 14. The germline gives CDR1 DFQATT, CDR2 SNEGSKA (reference sequence). This CDR3 region has 17 residues. For the CDR3, the DNA is TGCAGTGCTAGACCTCGGGGGGGACAGGTCGGGGACTATGGCTACACCTTC. This gives the protein CSARPRGGQVGDYGYTF.

The CDR3 coding sequence is TGTGCCAGCAGGAAGCTAGCAGGAGAGACCCAGTACTTC. Translation: CASRKLAGETQYF. The V gene is TRBV6-1, the J gene TRBJ2-5; TRBD2 is a possible D gene (5 bases). This CDR3 is built from 13 residues. Germline lookup yields CDR1 MNHNS and CDR2 SASEGT. V lost 6 bases, J lost 4 bases, and 12 bases lay in between.

This clone was observed many times. The genes are TRBV19 and TRBJ2-7, with TRBD1 matching over 8 bases. V was clipped by 4 bases and J by 6 bases; unmatched bases: 11. The CDR3 contains 15 residues. Germline V CDR1 and CDR2: LNHDA, SQIVND (reference sequence). CDR3 bases: TGTGCCAGTAGTAGCTTGGACAGGGACTTTGTCGAGCAGTACTTC. Protein sequence: CASSSLDRDFVEQYF.

This clone occurred many times. The J gene is TRBJ2-6, the V gene TRBV11-3; no definite D call. The CDR3 runs 13 residues. The V gene's germline CDR1 is SGHNT and CDR2 YENEEA. V lost 5 bases and J 4 bases, leaving 6 bases between the germline ends. CDR3 protein: CASSPRGANVLTF. CDR3 nucleotide sequence: TGTGCCAGCAGCCCTAGGGGGGCCAACGTCCTGACTTTC.

This clone showed up many times. V gene TRBV10-2 combines with J gene TRBJ2-1; perhaps TRBD2 as D (5 bases). CDR1 is WSHSY, CDR2 SAAADI, per germline. Trimming stripped 4 bases from V and 2 bases from J, with 12 bases between. This CDR3 has 15 residues. CDR3 in DNA: TGCGCCAGCAGTGGGGGAATGAGGGCCTACAATGAGCAGTTCTTC. Translated: CASSGGMRAYNEQFF.

The sample holds many counts of this clone. The gene calls are TRBV30 and TRBJ2-3; D call uncertain. The germline V gene encodes CDR1 GTSNPN and CDR2 SVGIG (reference sequence). With 1 base removed from V and 8 bases from J, the gap between germline ends came to 10 bases. The CDR3 contains 12 residues. Here the CDR3 DNA reads TGTGCCTGGAGTGGTACAGTGAGTACGCAGTATTTT. As protein: CAWSGTVSTQYF.

About this clone itself: The junction and the germline gene differ at one end; a read error may be behind it. At the DNA level, this CDR3 is encoded by other sequences in the same sample as well. This chain connects TRBV6-5 to TRBJ2-2, with D unresolved. The CDR3 runs to 16 residues. The germline gives CDR1 MNHEY, CDR2 SVGAGI. The DNA of the CDR3 is TGTGCCAGCAGTGTGCTGGCAGAGCCAAACACCGGAGAGCTGTTTTTT. Translated: CASSVLAEPNTGELFF.

The J gene is TRBJ1-5, the V gene TRBV28, with a tentative D call TRBD1 (5 bases). Germline lookup yields CDR1 MDHEN and CDR2 SYDVKM. CDR3 length equals 14 residues. The V end was cut by 3 bases, the J end by 7 bases, with 13 bases between. The CDR3 here is CASSFSGQLQPQHF. The CDR3 coding sequence is TGTGCCAGCAGTTTTTCCGGACAATTACAGCCCCAGCATTTT.

This chain links TRBV19 with TRBJ2-7; no definite D call. Germline CDR1 reads LNHDA; CDR2 reads SQIVND (reference sequence). V lost 8 bases and J lost 4, with 9 bases in between. CDR3 length: 11 amino acids. DNA of the CDR3: TGTGCCAGTGGAAGCAAGTACGAGCAGTACTTC. This encodes CASGSKYEQYF.

The table lists this clone with many counts. The chain combines TRBV19 with TRBJ2-1; D could derive from TRBD1 or TRBD2 (5 bases each). Trimming took 7 bases from V and 2 from J, leaving 12 bases between them. The CDR3 is 14 amino acids. Per the germline V gene, CDR1 is LNHDA and CDR2 is SQIVND (reference sequence). The CDR3 is CASNAGTAYNEQFF. CDR3 coding DNA: TGTGCCAGTAATGCCGGGACCGCCTACAATGAGCAGTTCTTC.

This chain joins TRBV28 and TRBJ1-6; 11 bases are a match to TRBD1. The CDR3 contains 15 residues. V was pared by 1 base and J by 10 bases, with 3 bases of the junction left unmatched. Germline CDR1 is MDHEN and CDR2 is SYDVKM. The CDR3: CASSLYGTGGSPLHF. The CDR3 nucleotides are TGTGCCAGCAGTTTATATGGGACAGGGGGATCACCCCTCCACTTT.